The rows below give T cell receptor beta chains drawn from one sample of a study of Ad26.COV2.S vaccination and SARS-CoV-2 variants. The data were produced by immunoSEQ multiplex PCR, yet TCRdb's version contains in-frame clones alone and is incomplete. The table shows tens of thousands of clones, with around 82% occurring only once. The sample in question was peripheral blood, obtained after recovery from COVID-19. The receptors were sampled from a human donor who had recovered from COVID-19. The CDR3 runs from the conserved cysteine through the conserved F or W. D genes are given only for firm matches. Size tells how often a clone was seen (once, few, many) or the class of an expanded clone, and some rows leave it out.

clone_size	v_call	j_call	d_call	cdr3_aa	cdr3_nt
.	TRBV3-1/TRBV3-2	TRBJ1-5	TRBD1	CASSPGGTGPRQPQHF	TGTGCCAGCAGTCCCGGCGGGACAGGGCCCCGCCAGCCCCAGCATTTT
.	TRBV14	TRBJ2-5	.	CASSPAGGTQYF	TGTGCCAGCAGCCCAGCGGGTGGGACCCAGTACTTC
.	TRBV7-6	TRBJ2-5	.	CASSLDNWRAQETQYF	TGTGCCAGCAGCTTAGATAACTGGAGGGCGCAAGAGACCCAGTACTTC
.	TRBV7-9	TRBJ2-4	TRBD1	CASSLVGTENIQYF	TGTGCCAGCAGCTTAGTGGGGACAGAAAACATTCAGTACTTC
.	TRBV7-9	TRBJ1-2	.	CASSPYANVAVDAYYGYTF	TGTGCCAGCAGCCCCTATGCCAATGTAGCCGTGGACGCCTACTATGGCTACACCTTC
.	TRBV2	TRBJ2-3	.	CASRDPGADTQYF	TGTGCCAGCAGAGATCCGGGGGCAGATACGCAGTATTTT
once	TRBV20-1	TRBJ1-2	TRBD1	CSASFGTGGDYGYTF	TGCAGTGCTAGTTTTGGGACAGGGGGCGACTATGGCTACACCTTC
.	TRBV4-3	TRBJ2-5	.	CASSGNLETQYF	TGCGCCAGCAGTGGGAATTTGGAGACCCAGTACTTC
.	TRBV19	TRBJ2-5	.	CASSISDRETQYF	TGTGCCAGTAGTATATCAGACCGCGAGACCCAGTACTTC
.	TRBV7-2	TRBJ2-5	.	CASSFNRGETQYF	TGTGCCAGCAGCTTTAACAGAGGAGAGACCCAGTACTTC
.	TRBV29-1	TRBJ2-1	.	CSVGGGGSGYNEQFF	TGCAGCGTTGGGGGAGGGGGGAGCGGTTACAATGAGCAGTTCTTC
few	TRBV7-6	TRBJ2-2	.	CASSLPWQGKVGELFF	TGTGCCAGCAGCTTACCTTGGCAGGGTAAAGTCGGGGAGCTGTTTTTT
.	TRBV4-1	TRBJ1-2	.	CASSQSGSSGRNYGYTF	TGCGCCAGCAGCCAATCAGGATCCTCCGGACGGAACTATGGCTACACCTTC
.	TRBV7-2	TRBJ2-7	TRBD2	CASSLKIMLAGGAVQYF	TGTGCCAGCAGCTTGAAGATCATGCTAGCGGGAGGGGCAGTGCAGTACTTC
.	TRBV24-1	TRBJ2-3	.	CATSEESGRGTDTQYF	TGTGCCACCAGTGAGGAGTCAGGGAGAGGCACAGATACGCAGTATTTT
.	TRBV19	TRBJ2-1	TRBD1	CASSIGQGDNEQFF	TGTGCCAGTAGTATTGGTCAGGGGGACAATGAGCAGTTCTTC
.	TRBV5-6	TRBJ1-1	.	CASSWGPGPTEAFF	TGTGCCAGCAGCTGGGGTCCAGGACCCACTGAAGCTTTCTTT
.	TRBV16	TRBJ1-2	.	CASSQWTLNYGYTF	TGTGCCAGCAGCCAATGGACATTGAACTATGGCTACACCTTC
.	TRBV5-4	TRBJ2-5	.	CASSQKQGGQETQYF	TGTGCCAGCAGCCAGAAACAGGGAGGGCAAGAGACCCAGTACTTC
.	TRBV4-3	TRBJ2-7	TRBD2	CASSQDARTSGYEQYF	TGCGCCAGCAGCCAAGATGCGAGGACTAGCGGCTACGAGCAGTACTTC
.	TRBV7-6	TRBJ2-4	.	CASSLAGGSKNIQYF	TGTGCCAGCAGCTTAGCGGGAGGTTCCAAAAACATTCAGTACTTC
.	TRBV7-2	TRBJ1-2	.	CASSLRIVGSTNYGYTF	TGTGCCAGCAGCTTGAGAATCGTAGGCTCTACTAACTATGGCTACACCTTC
once	TRBV5-4	TRBJ2-1	.	CASSPGSINEQFF	TGTGCCAGCAGCCCAGGGAGTATCAATGAGCAGTTCTTC
.	TRBV15	TRBJ1-5	.	CATSRDKVRHGSNQPQHF	TGTGCCACCAGCAGAGATAAGGTACGGCACGGGAGCAATCAGCCCCAGCATTTT
.	TRBV7-2	TRBJ1-5	TRBD1	CASSAQGGGQPQHF	TGTGCCAGCAGCGCTCAGGGGGGAGGACAGCCCCAGCATTTT
.	TRBV5-1	TRBJ1-2	TRBD1	CASSLVSGGDGYTF	TGCGCCAGCAGCTTGGTATCAGGGGGCGACGGCTACACCTTC
.	TRBV7-9	TRBJ2-1	.	CASSLERTYNEQFF	TGTGCCAGCAGCTTAGAAAGGACCTACAATGAGCAGTTCTTC
.	TRBV28	TRBJ2-5	TRBD2	CASSTTSAHTAETQYF	TGTGCCAGCAGTACTACTAGCGCCCATACCGCAGAGACCCAGTACTTC
.	TRBV11-3	TRBJ2-2	.	CASSLVSGLSAGELFF	TGTGCCAGCAGCTTAGTGAGCGGCCTTTCGGCCGGGGAGCTGTTTTTT
.	TRBV28	TRBJ1-2	.	CASRGTDRFANYGYTF	TGTGCCAGCAGGGGGACGGACAGATTTGCTAACTATGGCTACACCTTC
once	TRBV5-6	TRBJ2-5	.	CASSFPNQETQYF	TGTGCCAGCAGCTTTCCCAACCAAGAGACCCAGTACTTC
.	TRBV4-1	TRBJ1-6	TRBD1	CASGVAAGGAPQSPLHF	TGCGCCAGCGGGGTTGCGGCAGGGGGCGCCCCTCAATCACCCCTCCACTTT
.	TRBV27	TRBJ2-3	.	CASSLRHPRDFRSTDTQYF	TGTGCCAGCAGTTTAAGGCATCCTCGGGACTTCCGTAGCACAGATACGCAGTATTTT
.	TRBV7-3	TRBJ1-2	.	CASSLNSGDSYTF	TGTGCCAGCAGCTTAAATTCAGGGGACAGCTACACCTTC
.	TRBV24-1	TRBJ2-7	.	CATSDSGSSYEQYF	TGTGCCACCAGTGATTCGGGCAGCTCCTACGAGCAGTACTTC
.	TRBV2	TRBJ1-2	.	CASSEHPRAKNGYTF	TGTGCCAGCAGTGAACACCCCAGGGCTAAGAATGGCTACACCTTC
.	TRBV12-5	TRBJ2-4	.	CASGLGQAVNIQYF	TGTGCTAGTGGTTTGGGACAGGCCGTAAACATTCAGTACTTC
.	TRBV19	TRBJ2-1	.	CASSMRGGSISGYNEQFF	TGTGCCAGTAGTATGAGGGGGGGATCCATTAGCGGCTACAATGAGCAGTTCTTC
.	TRBV5-6	TRBJ1-6	.	CASTGRTNSPLHF	TGTGCCAGCACTGGACGGACAAATTCACCCCTCCACTTT
few	TRBV15	TRBJ2-3	.	CATSRLLAPASTQYF	TGTGCCACCAGCAGACTACTCGCCCCGGCCAGTACGCAGTATTTT